The source of this TCR beta chain is a study of T cell responses to AZD1222 COVID-19 vaccine. Points from the study as a whole: Two AZD1222 administrations were followed by greater Spike-specific TCR breadth and depth. Dominant at 160-218 and 743-854, vaccine-associated CD4 TCRs also spanned spike. White British people made up most donors, females outnumbered males, and clonal diversity was possibly underestimated. Nearly half of spike-specific TCRs reportedly target variant regions that are unmutated in the B.1.351 and B.1.1.7 variants.

About this clone: Its antigen is not identified.

Assay used: immunoSEQ multiplex PCR; TCRdb lists only in-frame clones, some missing. This repertoire shows about 86,000 clones, 70% to 80% found once; its top ten account for 20% to 25%. Trimming at V came to 2 bases and at J to 7 bases, leaving 6 bases not matched to a gene. Per germline, CDR1 MNHEY and CDR2 SVGEGT. This CDR3 is 14 amino acids long. Sequences were derived from peripheral blood, sampled on day 0 of AZD1222 vaccination. This chain uses TRBV6-2 or TRBV6-3 with TRBJ1-1; 8 positions agree with TRBD1. The sequence derives from an adult in good health. The DNA for the CDR3 is TGTGCCAGCAGTTACAATCAGGGGGCTGTTGAAGCTTTCTTT. Its translation: CASSYNQGAVEAFF.